This T cell receptor (beta chain) was captured in a study of neurological immune-mediated disorders. Study-wide findings and caveats: Falling below healthy controls, multiple sclerosis showed the least TCR clonal expansion, while HTLV-1-associated myelopathy showed the most.

The CDR3 has 15 residues. Germline values: CDR1 SNHLY, CDR2 FYNNEI. The V end was cut by 3 bases, the J end by 2 bases, with 11 bases between. This clonotype has ten or more counts. Its antigen remains unknown. Synthesis of cDNA was performed by 5'RACE using 10-nucleotide random UMIs. A single record per CDR3 protein comes from TCRdb applying MiXCR to the 5' RACE reads. Found here are tens of thousands of distinct CDR3 sequences, over 15% of them singletons; the top ten hold approximately 15%. Sequenced input: PBMCs. The clonotype originates from a woman between 35 and 50 years old in good health. V and J are TRBV2 and TRBJ1-3; D possibly corresponds to TRBD1 (5 bases). This chain's CDR3 is CASSDNVRAGNTIYF. The DNA for the CDR3 is TGTGCCAGCAGTGATAACGTCAGGGCTGGAAACACCATATATTTT.